Here is one TCR beta chain with its context. The sample originates from a study of blood T cell repertoires in COVID-19. This CDR3 contains 16 residues. The germline V gene encodes CDR1 LGHNA and CDR2 YNFKEQ. J gave up 4 bases and V 2 bases, and 8 bases lay outside the gene matches. Study processing details: Counts of nucleated cells, estimated from reference gene primer amplification, were obtained. Assay: immunoSEQ multiplex PCR; the TCRdb copy retains only in-frame clones and omits some. That table supplies the V and J calls and clone size; D and trimming were determined from the DNA. The sample lists roughly 77,000 clones; about nine tenths were seen once.

The gene calls are TRBV4-2 and TRBJ1-2; TRBD1 matches 9 bases. This clonotype was sampled from a human donor in a cohort sampled during active COVID-19. Sequencing input: peripheral blood. The CDR3 region has the DNA TGTGCCAGCAGCCAAAACCGGGACAGGGCCCGCTATGGCTACACCTTC. Translating gives CASSQNRDRARYGYTF.